The table lists the clone carrying this T cell receptor beta chain with a few counts. Profiling relied on immunoSEQ multiplex PCR, and the TCRdb table lists in-frame clones only, not all of them. The sample lists 200,000 to 250,000 clones; around four fifths were seen once. This specimen comes from a study of blood T cell repertoires in COVID-19. Study-level background: T cells, B-cell-depleted T cells, or PBMCs provided the cDNA or gDNA that served as material.

Germline assignment: CDR1 LGHDT and CDR2 YNNKEL (reference sequence). Trimming took 2 bases from V and 0 from J, leaving 16 bases between them. The CDR3 length is 17 residues. The chain recombines TRBV3-1 (or the pseudogene TRBV3-2) with TRBJ1-1; D gene ambiguous. Sequenced: peripheral blood. The clonotype originates from an older woman who had recovered from COVID-19. CDR3 protein: CASSQTRGEGMNTEAFF. Here the CDR3 DNA reads TGTGCCAGCAGCCAAACCCGGGGAGAGGGTATGAACACTGAAGCTTTCTTT.